The 6 T cell receptor beta chains below all came from one sample that was sequenced in a study of blood T cell repertoires in COVID-19. Sequencing used immunoSEQ multiplex PCR; TCRdb keeps in-frame clones, though not all of them. The sample includes 95,000 to 150,000 clones, roughly 88% of them seen just once. The sample was peripheral blood. The source of these receptors is a man between 40 and 49 years old with acute or convalescent COVID-19.

The chain links TRBV30 to TRBJ1-1; TRBD1 might be the D (5 bases). V was clipped by 6 bases and J by 3 bases, with 17 bases between them. CDR1 is GTSNPN and CDR2 is SVGIG in the germline V gene (reference sequence). This CDR3 is 14 amino acids long. The CDR3 region is CACRAYQGYTEAFF. CDR3 coding DNA: TGTGCCTGCAGAGCGTATCAGGGTTACACTGAAGCTTTCTTT.

V gene TRBV3-1 (or the pseudogene TRBV3-2) combines with J gene TRBJ2-2; 8 bases match TRBD1. From germline, CDR1 is LGHDT and CDR2 YNNKEL (reference sequence). The CDR3 length is 16 residues. The V and J ends lost 5 bases and 8 bases, in that order; junction bases with no gene match: 13. DNA for the CDR3: TGTGCCAGCAGCAAAGGACAGGGTCGCGTTTCTGGGGAGCTGTTTTTT. Residues: CASSKGQGRVSGELFF.

This clone appeared once. The chain joins TRBV11-2 to TRBJ2-2; D remains ambiguous. Germline V gene data show CDR1 as SGHAT and CDR2 as FQNNGV. The V end was cut by 1 base, the J end by 1 base, with 4 bases between. The length of the CDR3 is 14 residues. CDR3 coding DNA: TGTGCCAGCAGCTTAGGACTGAACACCGGGGAGCTGTTTTTT. Its protein is CASSLGLNTGELFF.

V gene TRBV7-9 combines with J gene TRBJ1-4; 8 bases are shared with TRBD1. V lost 4 bases to trimming and J lost 3 bases; unmatched junction nucleotides: 13. The CDR3 spans 18 residues. Germline V CDR1 and CDR2: SEHNR, FQNEAQ (reference sequence). CDR3 region: CASSSWGQAKEANEKLFF. CDR3 DNA: TGTGCCAGCAGCTCGTGGGGACAGGCAAAGGAGGCTAATGAAAAACTGTTTTTT.

The V gene is TRBV6-4, the J gene TRBJ2-7; D is possibly TRBD1 (6 bases). The CDR3 contains 17 residues. Per the germline V gene, CDR1 is MRHNA and CDR2 is SNTAGT. The V gene lost 4 bases and the J gene lost 3 bases, with 22 bases spanning the gap. The CDR3, as DNA: TGTGCCAGCAGTGTTTTTCTTTGGGGGCCCGCGATCTACGAGCAGTACTTC. Its translation is CASSVFLWGPAIYEQYF.

The chain uses TRBV2 and TRBJ1-5; no clear D. Germline lookup yields CDR1 SNHLY and CDR2 FYNNEI. V shed 4 bases and J shed 1 base, with 8 bases lying between them. The CDR3 sequence is 14 residues long. This CDR3 reads CASSASVSNQPQHF. The CDR3 DNA reads as TGTGCCAGCAGTGCGTCGGTCAGCAATCAGCCCCAGCATTTT.